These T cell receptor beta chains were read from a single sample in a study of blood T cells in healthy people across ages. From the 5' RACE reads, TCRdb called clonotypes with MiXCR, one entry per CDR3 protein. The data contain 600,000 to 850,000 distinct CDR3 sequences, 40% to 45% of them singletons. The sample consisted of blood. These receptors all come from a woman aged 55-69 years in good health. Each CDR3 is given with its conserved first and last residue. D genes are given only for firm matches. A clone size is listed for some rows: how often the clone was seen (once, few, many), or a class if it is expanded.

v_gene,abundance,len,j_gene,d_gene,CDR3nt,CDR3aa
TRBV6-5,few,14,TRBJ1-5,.,TGTGCCAGCAGTTACTCAGGGAGCAATCAGCCCCAGCATTTT,CASSYSGSNQPQHF
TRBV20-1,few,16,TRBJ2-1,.,TGCAGTGCTAGAGGTTTTAGAGGGCTCTCCTACAATGAGCAGTTCTTC,CSARGFRGLSYNEQFF
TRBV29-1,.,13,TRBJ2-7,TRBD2,TGCAGCGTTGGAGGACTAGCGGGAGAATCTCTGTACTTC,CSVGGLAGESLYF
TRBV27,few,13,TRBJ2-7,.,TGTGCCAGCAGTTTCGACGGGTCCTACGAGCAGTACTTC,CASSFDGSYEQYF
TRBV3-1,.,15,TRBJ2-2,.,TGTGCCAGCAGCCAAGTAGGCAGGGCGGCTGGGGAGCTGTTTTTT,CASSQVGRAAGELFF
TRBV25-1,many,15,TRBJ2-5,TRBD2,TGTGCCAGCAGTGAGGGGACTAGCAGACAAGAGACCCAGTACTTC,CASSEGTSRQETQYF
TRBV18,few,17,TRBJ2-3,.,TGTGCCAGCTCACCACCTCTGTGGGAGCTTCTGACAGATACGCAGTATTTT,CASSPPLWELLTDTQYF
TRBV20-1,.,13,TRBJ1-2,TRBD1,TGCAGTGCTACAAAGACAGGGGGGGGTGGCTACACCTTC,CSATKTGGGGYTF
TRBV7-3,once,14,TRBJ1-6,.,TGTGCCAGCAGCTTGATCAACTCAGGCTCACCCCTCCACTTT,CASSLINSGSPLHF
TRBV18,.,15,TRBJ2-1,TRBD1,TGTGCCAGCTCACCCCCGGACAGGGGTGGCAATGAGCAGTTCTTC,CASSPPDRGGNEQFF
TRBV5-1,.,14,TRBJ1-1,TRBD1,TGCGCCAGCAGCAGGGACAGGCAGGACACTGAAGCTTTCTTT,CASSRDRQDTEAFF
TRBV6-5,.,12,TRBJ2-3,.,TGTGCCAGCAAATCGGTTGAAGATACGCAGTATTTT,CASKSVEDTQYF
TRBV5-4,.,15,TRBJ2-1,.,TGTGCCAGCAGCTTGGGTCACGGACAGACTAATGAGCAGTTTTTC,CASSLGHGQTNEQFF
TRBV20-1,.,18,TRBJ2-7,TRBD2,TGCAGTGCTCCGAATGAGGCCGGGGCGGGAGGGCCGCGATACGAGCAGTACTTC,CSAPNEAGAGGPRYEQYF